The 14 T cell receptor beta chains below come from one sample, sequenced in a study of cytomegalovirus exposure and HLA in healthy donors. PCR amplification relied on 60 Vbeta primers (plus 13 Jbeta primers). This table comes from immunoSEQ multiplex PCR, and its TCRdb copy is limited to in-frame clones, with some not included. The table lists 120,000 or so clones, over 65% of them singletons. Sample: PBMCs. The receptors shown here come from a man between 18 and 29 years old in good health and CMV-seronegative.

The chain couples TRBV7-3 to TRBJ2-5; the match to TRBD2 covers 16 bases. CDR1 and CDR2 from the germline V gene are SGHTA and FQGTGA. This CDR3 has 18 amino acids. V lost 3 bases, J lost 2 bases, and 6 bases stayed unmatched. CDR3 residues: CASSFSPGLAGGQETQYF. The DNA for the CDR3 is TGTGCCAGCAGCTTCTCCCCGGGACTAGCGGGGGGGCAAGAGACCCAGTACTTC.

About this clone itself: At one end, the junction sequence differs from germline, possibly due to a read error. The chain employs TRBV19 and TRBJ1-1, with unresolved D. CDR3 length: 13 amino acids. Germline loops: CDR1 LNHDA, CDR2 SQIVND (reference sequence). The CDR3 loop reads CASSVDRNTEAFF. CDR3 sequence (DNA): TGTGCCAGTAGTGTAGACCGGAACACTGAAGCTTTCTTT.

V usage is TRBV6-6 and J usage is TRBJ1-1; 8 positions match TRBD1. V lost 4 bases and J lost 4; bases outside the gene matches: 11. The CDR3 covers 16 residues. The germline V gene has CDR1 MNHNY and CDR2 SVGAGI (reference sequence). The CDR3 DNA sequence: TGTGCCAGCAGTTCGGACAGGGTTGGTATGAGCACTGAAGCTTTCTTT. This gives the protein CASSSDRVGMSTEAFF.

The CDR3 coding sequence is TGTGCCAGCAGCTTGGGCCCCAGGGGTTCTAATTCACCCCTCCACTTT. It is translated as CASSLGPRGSNSPLHF. The rearrangement uses TRBV5-6 and TRBJ1-6; D may be TRBD1 (6 bases). CDR1 is SGHDT, CDR2 YYEEEE, per germline. The CDR3 is 16 residues long. Between the trimmed V and J ends, which lost 0 bases and 6 bases, there was a span of 13 bases.

V and J are TRBV9 and TRBJ1-2; 7 bases agree with TRBD1. CDR3 length equals 13 residues. The V gene end was trimmed by 3 bases and the J gene end by 4 bases; junction bases not matched to a gene: 3. Germline CDR1 is SGDLS and CDR2 is YYNGEE. In DNA form, the CDR3 reads TGTGCCAGCAGCGCCACAGGGGTCTATGGCTACACCTTC. Amino acid sequence: CASSATGVYGYTF.

This clone appeared once. This chain links TRBV2 with TRBJ2-2; possible D gene TRBD1, 6 bases. Trimming took off 3 bases at V and 4 bases at J, with 15 bases between the two ends. The CDR3 totals 16 residues. CDR1 and CDR2 (germline): SNHLY, FYNNEI. Here the CDR3 reads CASSDRDTWTTGELFF. Written as DNA, the CDR3 is TGTGCCAGCAGTGACCGGGACACATGGACCACCGGGGAGCTGTTTTTT.

The gene calls are TRBV7-9 and TRBJ1-1; TRBD1 aligns across 7 bases. V lost 5 bases and J lost 3; bases outside the gene matches: 18. Germline V gene lookup returns CDR1 SEHNR and CDR2 FQNEAQ (reference sequence). CDR3 length: 18 amino acids. This CDR3 reads CASSHDRAKAWLDTEAFF. The CDR3 DNA sequence: TGTGCCAGCAGCCATGACAGGGCCAAAGCCTGGTTGGACACTGAAGCTTTCTTT.

This clone occurred once. The J gene is TRBJ1-2, the V gene TRBV7-2; maybe TRBD1 (5 bases). CDR1 and CDR2 (germline): SGHTA, FQGNSA. The CDR3 sequence is 17 residues long. Between the trimmed V and J ends, which lost 2 bases and 2 bases, there was a span of 18 bases. The CDR3 nucleotides are TGTGCCAGCAGCTTACTTATCTGGGAGCGGGGGAACTATGGCTACACCTTC. Translating it yields CASSLLIWERGNYGYTF.

The V gene is TRBV7-2, the J gene TRBJ1-6; no clear D. V was shortened by 0 bases and J by 7 bases, with 10 bases between the two germline ends. This CDR3 spans 15 amino acids. The germline V gene encodes CDR1 SGHTA and CDR2 FQGNSA. CDR3 sequence: CASSLARQSNSPLHF. The CDR3 bases are TGTGCCAGCAGCTTAGCGAGGCAGTCAAATTCACCCCTCCACTTT.

This clone has a handful of counts. DNA for the CDR3: TGTGCCAGCAGCCCCCAAGGACAGGGAGGCATGAACACTGAAGCTTTCTTT. Its translation: CASSPQGQGGMNTEAFF. The chain uses TRBV9 and TRBJ1-1; 8 bases match TRBD1. This CDR3 has 17 residues. Germline V gene sequence: CDR1 SGDLS, CDR2 YYNGEE. After removal of 4 bases from V and 0 bases from J, the junction contained 11 bases not matched to a gene.

This sequence joins TRBV7-3 and TRBJ2-5, with D possibly being TRBD2 (5 bases). This CDR3 has 12 amino acids. Germline V lookup: CDR1 SGHTA, CDR2 FQGTGA. Trimming shortened V by 2 bases and J by 13 bases, and 14 bases separated the two germline ends. The CDR3 spells CASSLGSGVWYF. CDR3 nucleotide sequence: TGTGCCAGCAGCTTAGGTTCCGGGGTCTGGTACTTC.

This clone appeared once. V and J are TRBV6-1 and TRBJ2-7; 7 positions match TRBD1. Germline V gives CDR1 MNHNS, CDR2 SASEGT. The ends lost 7 bases at V and 7 bases at J; junction bases unmatched: 13. The CDR3 has 14 amino acids. The CDR3 is CASIARSPDREQYF. The CDR3 DNA sequence: TGTGCCAGCATCGCGCGGAGCCCGGACAGGGAGCAGTACTTC.

This chain uses TRBV27 with TRBJ1-6, with 8 nucleotides matching TRBD1. The germline V gene encodes CDR1 MNHEY and CDR2 SMNVEV (reference sequence). This CDR3 region has 16 residues. Trimming at V came to 6 bases and at J to 6 bases, leaving 10 bases not matched to a gene. In DNA, the CDR3 is TGTGCCAGCAGCTTACTCAGGGGGCGCGTTAATTCACCCCTCCACTTT. Amino acids: CASSLLRGRVNSPLHF.

The CDR3 spells CASSPAGFVNEKLFF. The DNA of the CDR3 is TGTGCCAGCAGTCCAGCAGGTTTTGTAAATGAAAAACTGTTTTTT. V gene TRBV27 combines with J gene TRBJ1-4; the D is unclear. From germline, CDR1 is MNHEY and CDR2 SMNVEV (reference sequence). The V end lost 5 bases, the J end lost 5 bases, and 15 bases lay between the germline ends. The CDR3 contains 15 residues. Based on the CDR3 plus reference TRBV27 and TRBJ1-4, the full variable domain is EAQVTQNPRYLITVTGKKLTVTCSQNMNHEYMSWYRQDPGLGLRQIYYSMNVEVTDKGDVPEGYKVSRKEKRNFPLILESPSPNQTSLYFCASSPAGFVNEKLFFGSGTQLSVL.